A single sample is the source of the 15 T cell receptor beta chains below, sequenced in a study of cytomegalovirus exposure and HLA in healthy donors. The PCR had 60 Vbeta and 13 Jbeta primers. Data came from immunoSEQ multiplex PCR; TCRdb stores just in-frame clones and leaves some out. The table lists about 130,000 clones, about 79% of them singletons. Input material: PBMCs. These receptors all come from a man between 45 and 60 years old in good health and CMV-seronegative.

The genes are TRBV27 and TRBJ1-4; maybe TRBD1 (5 bases). The CDR3 runs to 14 residues. V lost 2 bases and J 3 bases, leaving 7 bases between the germline ends. Germline CDR1 reads MNHEY; CDR2 reads SMNVEV (reference sequence). The CDR3 sequence: CASSLGHANEKLFF. The DNA of the CDR3 is TGTGCCAGCAGTTTAGGACATGCTAATGAAAAACTGTTTTTT.

This clone appeared a few times. The chain is built from TRBV5-6 and TRBJ1-3; D may be TRBD1 (6 bases). CDR1 is SGHDT and CDR2 is YYEEEE in the germline V gene. The CDR3 is 16 residues long. V lost 4 bases to trimming and J lost 0 bases, with 14 bases between them. The CDR3: CASSPPRTDSGNTIYF. The CDR3 DNA reads TGTGCCAGCAGCCCCCCCCGGACAGACTCTGGAAACACCATATATTTT.

This clone has a handful of counts. The V and J genes are TRBV19 and TRBJ1-1; D remains ambiguous. The length of the CDR3 is 13 residues. Trimming stripped 5 bases from V and 1 base from J, with 8 bases between. From germline, CDR1 is LNHDA and CDR2 SQIVND (reference sequence). The CDR3 spells CASSPDTNTEAFF. CDR3 DNA: TGTGCCAGTAGTCCCGACACGAACACTGAAGCTTTCTTT. Together with reference TRBV19 and TRBJ1-1, the CDR3 gives the full variable domain: DGGITQSPKYLFRKEGQNVTLSCEQNLNHDAMYWYRQDPGQGLRLIYYSQIVNDFQKGDIAEGYSVSREKKESFPLTVTSAQKNPTAFYLCASSPDTNTEAFFGQGTRLTVV.

The chain couples TRBV7-9 to TRBJ2-3; the match to TRBD2 covers 10 bases. CDR1 SEHNR and CDR2 FQNEAQ come from the germline V gene (reference sequence). This CDR3 spans 14 amino acids. J lost 5 bases, V lost 6 bases, and 5 bases had no gene match. The CDR3 DNA follows: TGTGCCAGCAGTTCTAGCGGGGGAGGAGATACGCAGTATTTT. It encodes CASSSSGGGDTQYF.

This chain joins TRBV4-1 and TRBJ2-1; the D is unclear. Germline-derived CDR1 and CDR2 are MGHRA and YSYEKL. The CDR3 length is 11 residues. V shed 3 bases and J shed 9 bases, with 6 bases lying between them. CDR3 DNA: TGCGCCAGCAGCCATGCGGTTGAGCAGTTCTTC. This sequence encodes CASSHAVEQFF.

The chain employs TRBV2 and TRBJ1-6; weak D call: TRBD1 (5 bases). This CDR3 has 15 amino acids. The V end was cut by 2 bases, the J end by 7 bases, with 12 bases between. Germline V gene sequence: CDR1 SNHLY, CDR2 FYNNEI. The chain's CDR3 is CASSEWGSPNSPLHF. CDR3 nucleotide sequence: TGTGCCAGCAGTGAATGGGGCAGTCCAAATTCACCCCTCCACTTT.

The chain uses TRBV10-3 and TRBJ1-2; 7 positions agree with TRBD1. The trim removed 6 bases at V and 8 bases at J, leaving 9 bases unmatched. The CDR3 covers 13 residues. Germline V gene sequence: CDR1 ENHRY, CDR2 SYGVKD. The CDR3 reads CAIRGGGMRGYTF. The CDR3 DNA follows: TGTGCCATCAGAGGGGGCGGCATGAGGGGCTACACCTTC.

The CDR3 here is CATSRDRYGYTF. As DNA, the CDR3 is TGTGCCACCAGCAGAGATCGCTATGGCTACACCTTC. The chain has TRBV15 and TRBJ1-2; D is uncertain. This CDR3 has 12 amino acids. V gave up 0 bases and J gave up 4 bases, with 3 bases separating them. The V gene's germline CDR1 is LNHNV and CDR2 YYDKDF (reference sequence).

The chain employs TRBV9 and TRBJ2-2, with a possible D match to TRBD2 (6 bases). Germline values: CDR1 SGDLS, CDR2 YYNGEE. CDR3 length: 17 amino acids. The germline V and J ends were trimmed by 4 bases and 5 bases, with 21 bases remaining between them. The CDR3 nucleotides are TGTGCCAGCAGCTCCCCTGCTACGAAAGGACTAACCGGGGAGCTGTTTTTT. This translates into CASSSPATKGLTGELFF.

The chain is built from TRBV5-5 and TRBJ2-3; 9 positions match TRBD2. The CDR3 loop spans 16 amino acids. Germline lookup yields CDR1 SGHKS and CDR2 YYEKEE (reference sequence). J was trimmed by 2 bases and V by 0 bases; bases with no gene match: 4. CDR3 amino acids: CASSLVSSGDTDTQYF. Here the CDR3 DNA reads TGTGCCAGCAGCTTGGTTTCTAGCGGGGACACAGATACGCAGTATTTT.

This clone was seen more than once but under ten times. The chain couples TRBV5-1 to TRBJ1-1; 8 bases are shared with TRBD1. The CDR3 consists of 16 residues. Germline CDR1 and CDR2: SGHRS and YFSETQ. With V trimmed by 2 bases and J by 1 base, 7 bases remained unmatched. Written as DNA, the CDR3 is TGCGCCAGCAGCTTTGACACCGGGACAGGGAACACTGAAGCTTTCTTT. This translates into CASSFDTGTGNTEAFF.

This rearrangement joins TRBV15 to TRBJ2-7; D possibly corresponds to TRBD2 (5 bases). Trimming removed 0 bases from V and 0 bases from J, with 12 bases in between. Germline V gene data show CDR1 as LNHNV and CDR2 as YYDKDF (reference sequence). This CDR3 region has 16 residues. In DNA, the CDR3 is TGTGCCACCAGCAGAGATCCTACGAGGGTCTCCTACGAGCAGTACTTC. It codes for CATSRDPTRVSYEQYF.

This chain uses TRBV13 with TRBJ2-3, with D possibly TRBD2 on 7 matching bases. The CDR3 is 16 residues long. V was cut by 7 bases and J by 0 bases, with 17 bases left in between. From germline, CDR1 is PRHDT and CDR2 FYEKMQ (reference sequence). CDR3 coding DNA: TGTGCCAGCATCCTCGGGGGGCCATCTAGCACAGATACGCAGTATTTT. Amino acids: CASILGGPSSTDTQYF.

V usage is TRBV5-1 and J usage is TRBJ2-1; D gene uncertain. Trimming cost V 3 bases and J 6 bases, with 7 bases left between them. Germline V gene lookup returns CDR1 SGHRS and CDR2 YFSETQ. CDR3 size: 12 residues. The CDR3 DNA reads TGCGCCAGCAGCTGGAGTAGCAATGAGCAGTTCTTC. Its protein product is CASSWSSNEQFF.

The chain carries TRBV7-8 and TRBJ2-5, with TRBD2 matching over 7 bases. Looked up from germline, CDR1 is SGHVS and CDR2 is FQNEAQ. The junction had 1 base not matched to a gene; V was cut back by 3 bases and J by 3 bases. The CDR3 length is 13 residues. CDR3 protein: CASSLGGEETQYF. DNA for the CDR3: TGTGCCAGCAGCTTGGGGGGGGAAGAGACCCAGTACTTC. Full variable domain (outside the CDR3, taken from reference TRBV7-8 and TRBJ2-5): GAGVSQSPRYKVAKRGQDVALRCDPISGHVSLFWYQQALGQGPEFLTYFQNEAQLDKSGLPSDRFFAERPEGSVSTLKIQRTQQEDSAVYLCASSLGGEETQYFGPGTRLLVL.